This T cell receptor beta chain comes out of a study of T cell changes during pregnancy in multiple sclerosis. Libraries were prepared by immunoSEQ multiplex PCR; TCRdb keeps only in-frame clonotypes and omits some of them. The sample carries fewer than 90,000 clones, about 94% recorded once. This CDR3 spans 18 amino acids. V was shortened by 4 bases and J by 4 bases, with 24 bases between the two germline ends. The germline V gene has CDR1 SGHDT and CDR2 YYEEEE. The sequence was obtained from a female donor in good health, enrolled as a control in a pregnancy study. The chain uses TRBV5-6 and TRBJ2-1, with D possibly being TRBD1 (6 bases). This material consisted of peripheral blood, taken after pregnancy. Here the CDR3 reads CASSLWTASIRFYNEQFF. CDR3 DNA sequence: TGTGCCAGCAGCCTATGGACAGCCTCCATTAGGTTTTACAATGAGCAGTTCTTC.